What follows describes a single TCR beta chain. Its antigen has not been determined. The junction and the germline gene differ at one end; a read error may be behind it. Total RNA and DNA were co-extracted without cell sorting from approximately 22-30 mg of bulk tissue using the AllPrep DNA/RNA mini kit. Between late 2015 and March 2016, several patients in China with histopathologically diagnosed primary liver carcinoma had their tumors surgically resected. At the time of sampling, the patients had chronic HBV infection and had not received any treatment. Five spatially separated regions were sampled per tumor: superior, inferior, left-lateral and right-lateral poles, plus the tumor centre. According to histology, viable tumor cells made up more than 80% of every tumor sample. Fresh tumor and adjacent tissue pieces were bisected; one half was stored in RNAlater at -80°C, the other sent for histology.

Via the germline V gene, CDR1 is SGHNT and CDR2 YENEEA. The CDR3 holds 12 amino acids from the cysteine to the phenylalanine. Just CDR3 DNA is preserved here, 36 bases in frame from base 1. This entry is derived from a study of tumor-infiltrating lymphocytes in primary liver carcinoma (dated by TCRdb to about 2017). Broadly, across the study: Of the five patients, three men and two women aged 30 to 69 years, four had hepatocellular carcinoma and one had combined HCC and intrahepatic cholangiocarcinoma. Tumors of the five patients were stage T1-T3 N0M0 with maximum diameters of roughly 4.2 to 11 cm. Samples yielded roughly 3.65 to 7.5 million productive TCRbeta reads; read depth did not differ significantly between tissue types. For each liver tumor, the study sampled five regions along with adjacent normal tissue and blood, and applied TCRbeta repertoire sequencing, expression microarrays and whole-exome sequencing. A total of roughly 35 specimens from 5 patients underwent TCRbeta repertoire sequencing, comprising approximately 25 tumor regions, 5 adjacent noncancerous liver tissues and 5 peripheral blood samples. To link TCRbeta repertoire diversity with the local molecular phenotype, the 25 to 30 tumor region samples were profiled using Agilent mRNA microarrays. Repertoires from technical replicates were highly reproducible, with mean shared-clone rates roughly 0.9 and correlation coefficients above 0.98.

TCRbeta-specific cDNA was reverse-transcribed from 500 ng total RNA using a constant-region primer and ProtoScript II reverse transcriptase. Three nested multiplex PCR rounds, following a slightly modified ARM-PCR procedure, were used to build the TCRbeta libraries. The first two PCR rounds used multiplex TRBV1-TRBV30 forward primers with a Cbeta reverse primer, each for around 10 cycles. Sample barcodes and Illumina adapters were added in a final 25-cycle PCR with Deep VentR polymerase. Before sequencing, amplicons between 200 and 500 bp were purified from gel using a QIAquick gel extraction kit. An Illumina HiSeq 2500 was used to sequence the TCRbeta amplicons, generating 250-bp paired-end reads. Turning to the authors' computational methods: Trimmomatic v0.33 was used to quality-trim the reads, and FLASH v1.2.11 was used to merge paired reads so that full CDR3 sequences could be recovered. MiGEC v1.2.1b assigned V, D and J germline segments to the rearranged TCRbeta sequences. Clonotype statistics and Shannon-Wiener diversity indices were computed with VDJtools v1.0.0. To reduce sampling bias, subsequent analyses other than the diversity analysis used only the 250 most abundant clonotypes in each sample. TCRdb reworked the public reads: Q25 trimming with fastp, MiXCR clone assembly, productive beta chains retained. CDR3 protein sequences are deduplicated, and each keeps its most common genes and DNA. None of the V and J calls come from the authors' own analysis; TCRdb made them. The sample profile shows under 130,000 distinct CDR3 sequences; around 80% of them were found once. The ten largest clones represent approximately 21% of the sample.

What the study reported, not specific to this receptor: Only roughly 7-25% of top clones appeared in all five regions of a tumor, which suggests that tumor-infiltrating T cells are spatially heterogeneous. Bulk unsorted samples precluded comparing CD4+ and CD8+ T cell repertoires. Repertoire overlap was higher between tumor regions (mean around 35%) than tumor-adjacent (around 17%) or tumor-blood (approximately 14%) pairs, consistent with antigen-driven expansion. The top 250 clones accounted for a significantly greater share of the repertoire in tumors than in blood (p = 0.039). Only five patients were included in the study, and the authors note that the findings should be validated in a larger study. Only the TCR beta chain was sequenced, which likely underestimates true repertoire diversity because unpaired alpha chains were not captured.

The receptor's source is a man between 40 and 49 years old with primary liver carcinoma and hepatitis B virus infection. The chain links TRBV11-3 with TRBJ2-1, with the D gene not confidently named. Sequencing was carried out using liver tumor tissue from sampling region 3. This specimen's cell subset or site label, interpreted: tumor region T3, left-lateral pole. The nucleotides are TGTGGCAGCAGCTTAAAGGACAATGAGCAGTTCTTC. This codes for CGSSLKDNEQFF.